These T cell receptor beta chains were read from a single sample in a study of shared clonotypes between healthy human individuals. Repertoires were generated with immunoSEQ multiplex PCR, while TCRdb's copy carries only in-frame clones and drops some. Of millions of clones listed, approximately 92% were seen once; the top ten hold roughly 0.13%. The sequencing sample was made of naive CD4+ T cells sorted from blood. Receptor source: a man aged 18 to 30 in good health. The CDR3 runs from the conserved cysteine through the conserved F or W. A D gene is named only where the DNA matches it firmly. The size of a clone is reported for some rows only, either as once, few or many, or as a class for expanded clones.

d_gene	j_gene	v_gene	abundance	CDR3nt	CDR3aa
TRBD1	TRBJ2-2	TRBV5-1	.	TGCGCCAGCAGCCTAGGGACAGGGCCCGGGGAGCTGTTTTTT	CASSLGTGPGELFF
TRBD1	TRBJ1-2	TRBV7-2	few	TGTGCCAGCAGCTCTTACAGGGGCTATGGCTACACCTTC	CASSSYRGYGYTF
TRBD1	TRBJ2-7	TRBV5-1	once	TGCGCCAGCAGCTTGGAGCCTCAGGGGGTTTACGAGCAGTACTTC	CASSLEPQGVYEQYF
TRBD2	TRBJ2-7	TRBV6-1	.	TGTGCCAGCAGTGAAAGTCTAGCGGGAGGGTACGAGCAGTACTTC	CASSESLAGGYEQYF
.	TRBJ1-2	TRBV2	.	TGTGCCAGCAGTCTCGGCGGGATGGGCTACACCTTC	CASSLGGMGYTF
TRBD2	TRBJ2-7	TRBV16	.	TGTGCCAGCAGCCAATCCACTAGCGGGAGGGCCTGGAGCTACGAGCAGTACTTC	CASSQSTSGRAWSYEQYF
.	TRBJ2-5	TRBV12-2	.	TGTGCAAGTCGCACGGACAGGGAGACCCAGTACTTC	CASRTDRETQYF
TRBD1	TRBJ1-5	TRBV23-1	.	TGCGCCAGCAGTCAATCCGCCGAGGGGGCAGTTATTCAGCCCCAGCATTTT	CASSQSAEGAVIQPQHF
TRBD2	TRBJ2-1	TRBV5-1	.	TGCGCCAGCAGCTTGGTGGGGACTAGCGTACTCGGCAATGAGCAGTTCTTC	CASSLVGTSVLGNEQFF
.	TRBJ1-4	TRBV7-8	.	TGTGCCAGCAGCTTAGATCTGGCGGCGATTAATGAAAAACTGTTTTTT	CASSLDLAAINEKLFF